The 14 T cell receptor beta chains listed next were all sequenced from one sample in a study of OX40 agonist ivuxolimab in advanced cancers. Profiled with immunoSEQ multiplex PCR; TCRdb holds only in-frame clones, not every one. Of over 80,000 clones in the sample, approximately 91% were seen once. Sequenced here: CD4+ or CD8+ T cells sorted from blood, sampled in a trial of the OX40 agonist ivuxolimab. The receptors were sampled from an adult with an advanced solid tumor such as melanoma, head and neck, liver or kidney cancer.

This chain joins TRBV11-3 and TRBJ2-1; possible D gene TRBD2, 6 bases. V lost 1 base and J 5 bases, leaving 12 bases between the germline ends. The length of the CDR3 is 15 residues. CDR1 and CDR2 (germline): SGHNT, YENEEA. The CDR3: CASSLGSGPHNEQFF. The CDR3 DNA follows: TGTGCCAGCAGCTTAGGGAGCGGGCCGCACAATGAGCAGTTCTTC.

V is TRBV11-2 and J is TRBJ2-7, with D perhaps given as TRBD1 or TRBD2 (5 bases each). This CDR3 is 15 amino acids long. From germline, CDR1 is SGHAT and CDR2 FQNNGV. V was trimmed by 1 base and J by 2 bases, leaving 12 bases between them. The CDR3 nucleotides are TGTGCCAGCAGCTTAGGGGGGTCCGGTACCTACGAGCAGTACGTC. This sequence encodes CASSLGGSGTYEQYV.

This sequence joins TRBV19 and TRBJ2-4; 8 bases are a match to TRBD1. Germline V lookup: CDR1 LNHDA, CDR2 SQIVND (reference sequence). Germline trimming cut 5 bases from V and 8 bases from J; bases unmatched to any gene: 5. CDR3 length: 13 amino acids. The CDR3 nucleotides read TGTGCCAGTAGTGGACAGGGAAGGGACATTCAGTACTTC. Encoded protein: CASSGQGRDIQYF.

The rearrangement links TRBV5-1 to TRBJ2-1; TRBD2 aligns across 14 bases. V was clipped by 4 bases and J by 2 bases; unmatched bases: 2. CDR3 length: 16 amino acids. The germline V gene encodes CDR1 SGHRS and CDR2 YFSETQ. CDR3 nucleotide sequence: TGCGCCAGCAGCCCGACTAGCGGGAGGGCCTACAATGAGCAGTTCTTC. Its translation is CASSPTSGRAYNEQFF.

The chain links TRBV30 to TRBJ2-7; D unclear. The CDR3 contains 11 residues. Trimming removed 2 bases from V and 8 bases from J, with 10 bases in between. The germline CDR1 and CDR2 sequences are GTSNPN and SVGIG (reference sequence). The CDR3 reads CAWSMLAQQYF. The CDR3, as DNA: TGTGCCTGGAGTATGCTGGCGCAGCAGTACTTC.

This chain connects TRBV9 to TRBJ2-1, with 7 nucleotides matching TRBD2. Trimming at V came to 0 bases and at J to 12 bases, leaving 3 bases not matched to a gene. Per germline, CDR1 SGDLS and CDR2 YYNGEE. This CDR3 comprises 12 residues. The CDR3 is CASSVGAGAQFF. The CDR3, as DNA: TGTGCCAGCAGCGTAGGGGCGGGAGCGCAGTTCTTC.

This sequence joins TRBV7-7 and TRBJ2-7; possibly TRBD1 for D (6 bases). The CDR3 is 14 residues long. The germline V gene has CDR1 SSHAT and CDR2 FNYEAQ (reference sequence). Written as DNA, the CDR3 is TGTGCCAGCAGGGTTAACCGTATGGGTACAGGGTCGAACGTC. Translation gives CASRVNRMGTGSNV.

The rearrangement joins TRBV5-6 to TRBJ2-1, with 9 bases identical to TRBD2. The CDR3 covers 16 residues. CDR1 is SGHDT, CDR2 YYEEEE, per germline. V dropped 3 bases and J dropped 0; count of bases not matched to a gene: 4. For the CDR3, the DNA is TGTGCCAGCAGCTCGGGACTAGCTTCCTCCTACAATGAGCAGTTCTTC. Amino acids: CASSSGLASSYNEQFF.

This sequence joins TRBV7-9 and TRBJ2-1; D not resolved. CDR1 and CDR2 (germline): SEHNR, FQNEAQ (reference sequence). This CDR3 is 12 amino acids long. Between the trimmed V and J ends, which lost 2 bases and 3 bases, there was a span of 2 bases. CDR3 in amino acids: CASSLYYNEQFF. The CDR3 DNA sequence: TGTGCCAGCAGCTTATACTACAATGAGCAGTTCTTC.

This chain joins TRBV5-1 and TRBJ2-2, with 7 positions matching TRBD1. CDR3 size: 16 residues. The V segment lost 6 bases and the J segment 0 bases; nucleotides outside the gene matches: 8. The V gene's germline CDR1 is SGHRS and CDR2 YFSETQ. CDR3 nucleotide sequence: TGCGCCAGCACCATGAGGGGGCATTCGAACACCGGGGAGCTGTTTTTT. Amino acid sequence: CASTMRGHSNTGELFF.

DNA of the CDR3: TGTGCCAGCTCACCTCAGACAGAAAACACTGAAGCTTTCTTT. This codes for CASSPQTENTEAFF. The gene calls are TRBV18 and TRBJ1-1, with a weak D call TRBD1 (5 bases). CDR3 length equals 14 residues. Germline values: CDR1 KGHSH, CDR2 LQKENI. V dropped 3 bases and J dropped 2 bases, with 10 bases sitting between them.

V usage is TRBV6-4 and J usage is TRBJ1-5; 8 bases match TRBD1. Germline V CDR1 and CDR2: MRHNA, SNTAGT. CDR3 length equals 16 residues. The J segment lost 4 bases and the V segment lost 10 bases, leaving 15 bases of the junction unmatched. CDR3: CATQRVQDRGNQPQHF. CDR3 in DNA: TGTGCCACCCAACGAGTCCAAGACAGGGGAAATCAGCCCCAGCATTTT.

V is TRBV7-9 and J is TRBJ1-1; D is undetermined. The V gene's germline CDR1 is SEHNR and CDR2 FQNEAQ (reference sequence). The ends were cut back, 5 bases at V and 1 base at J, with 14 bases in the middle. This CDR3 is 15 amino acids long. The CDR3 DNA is TGTGCCAGCAGCGGTCTGGGCAGTACGAACACTGAAGCTTTCTTT. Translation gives CASSGLGSTNTEAFF.

CDR3 nucleotides: TGTGCCAGCAGTCGGGGACTCGAGGAGACCCAGTACTTC. This sequence encodes CASSRGLEETQYF. The chain joins TRBV2 to TRBJ2-5; the D gene is possibly TRBD2 (6 bases). Trimming took 5 bases from V and 5 from J, leaving 12 bases between them. From germline, CDR1 is SNHLY and CDR2 FYNNEI. This CDR3 is built from 13 residues.